This T cell receptor (beta chain) was observed in a study of shared clonotypes between healthy human individuals (dated by TCRdb to between 2020 and 2021). For the study in its entirety: The cohort included a few men and two women between 18 and 49 years of age. For each donor, three plates each were used for CD4 naive and CD4 memory, two plates were used for CD8 naive, and one plate was used for CD8 memory. The study deeply sequenced blood TCR repertoires of several healthy adults to estimate repertoire size and the extent of clonotype sharing between individuals. Different laboratories and diverse techniques were used to prepare libraries and sequence TCR repertoires, to increase sequencing depth and limit assay-specific biases. Per donor, leukapheresis produced somewhere between about 0.85 and 10 billion PBMCs.

Using the deep immunoSEQ assay, TCR CDR3 regions were amplified from genomic DNA by multiplex PCR. Genomic DNA extracted from each cell subset was distributed evenly over all wells of several immunoSEQ 96-well plates, and each plate served as one replicate. For sorted subsets, 200 to 250 ng of genomic DNA, equivalent to some 33,000 T cell genomes, went into each replicate PCR. Purified libraries were measured with a Qubit 3.0 fluorometer, size-checked on a Bioanalyzer 2100, and measured again with the KAPA Library Quantification kit. Each immunoSEQ 96-well plate was sequenced on its own single-read 150-cycle Illumina NextSeq 550 flow cell. The paper's data handling went like this. Because the immunoSEQ output held only junctional sequences and lacked quality scores, the filtering could not match the filtering applied to full-length reads. Sequences were annotated with PyIR, a Python wrapper for IgBLAST v1.9, and V/J genes and CDR3 were assigned using IMGT germline references. Reads were filtered out if the reads had weak V/J assignments (E-value above 1e-6), no CDR3, stop codons, out-of-frame junctions, or ambiguous translated residues. V3J clonotypes were defined by identical inferred V gene, J gene, and CDR3 amino acid sequence. Percentage overlap between repertoires was calculated by dividing the number of shared unique clonotypes by the size of the smaller repertoire. Repertoire richness was assessed with RTK rarefaction, the Chao1 estimator, and Recon v2.1 estimates of unobserved clonotypes. Generation probabilities were computed with OLGA for all TCRbeta clonotypes obtained by the gDNA method from a handful of donors. TCRdb took over this immuneACCESS table, retaining in-frame rearrangements with V and J assigned. Such tables are incomplete; in checked studies, under half of the missing clones stem from an unresolved V gene, and the remainder is unexplained. V, J and clone size are taken as reported in that table, and D and trimming were inferred from the DNA itself. This sample has approximately 1,500,000 clones in its table, and 95% to 97% of those were observed once. The ten largest clones take up 1.2% of the sample.

A note on this clone: Its antigen has not been determined. No base quality values were provided; no much bigger clone lies one nucleotide off.

Healthy HIV-negative adults with no recently reported acute infections or vaccinations were included as donors. Every donor was a Caucasian adult residing in Nashville, Tennessee, USA. Magnetic negative selection was used to enrich CD4+ T cells, after which naive cells were positively selected on CD45RA and the negative fraction became the memory subset. Blood was collected by leukapheresis, and PBMCs were isolated by Ficoll-Histopaque density gradient centrifugation and then cryopreserved in liquid nitrogen vapor phase. Purity and quantity of every magnetically sorted T cell population were checked by analytical flow cytometry. Each sorted fraction had its genomic DNA isolated and then quantified by UV absorbance on a Nanodrop 2000c. Overall study results and their limits: Even with the large sequencing depth, rarefaction of the sorted-subset datasets indicated that sequencing was incomplete. Higher generation probabilities were observed for clonotypes shared by all four sorted-subset donors than for non-shared clonotypes. Sharing across a few donors was observed for around 5% of naive CD4, less than 4% of naive CD8, around 2.5% of memory CD4, and over 0.3% of memory CD8 clonotypes. Based on pairwise subsampling, the degree of clonotype sharing among donors was expected to be affected by sequencing depth. Sampling was restricted to blood, and TCR repertoires in tissue are likely to differ from TCR repertoires in blood. Naive subsets generally had larger estimated clonotype richness than memory subsets. The small number of donors limited the genetic and exposure-history diversity represented.

The sequencing sample was made of naive CD4+ T cells sorted from blood. What this sample's cell subset or site label stands for: CD45RA+ positively selected. This TCR was sampled from a man younger than 45 in good health.

The CDR3 has the sequence CSVGGTGQFF. The nucleotide sequence is given as TGCAGCGTTGGCGGGACAGGGCAGTTCTTC. This chain joins TRBV29-1 to TRBJ2-1, with 8 bases aligning to TRBD1. V lost 4 bases and J lost 12 bases, and the count of bases not matched to a germline gene is 2. From the cysteine up to the phenylalanine, the CDR3 has a length of 10 residues. The kept DNA is CDR3 alone, 30 bases in frame from the first base. Sequences SQVTM (CDR1) and ANQGSEA (CDR2) are obtained from the germline V gene.